Presented here are 2 T cell receptor beta chains from one specimen sequenced in a study of memory CD4+ T cells and cytomegalovirus serostatus. The repertoire was sequenced with immunoSEQ multiplex PCR; TCRdb's copy has only in-frame clones and lacks some. The sample records about 61,000 clones, around 86% being singletons. The sort gate was single viable CD3+CD4+CD8-CD45RO+ cells for memory CD4+ T cells. Sample: memory CD4+ T cells from blood. These receptor sequences come from an adult in good health and CMV-seronegative.

This chain connects TRBV5-8 to TRBJ2-1, with D possibly TRBD1 on 8 matching bases. CDR3 size: 15 residues. V lost 4 bases, J lost 4 bases, and 15 bases lay in between. CDR1 and CDR2 from the germline V gene are SGHTS and YDEGEE. CDR3 amino acids: CASSIDRGLYNEQFF. In nucleotides, the CDR3 is TGTGCCAGCAGCATTGACAGGGGACTATACAATGAGCAGTTCTTC.

This clone has a single count. The V gene is TRBV5-1, the J gene TRBJ2-1, with 16 positions matching TRBD2. CDR3 length: 16 amino acids. CDR1 and CDR2 from the germline V gene are SGHRS and YFSETQ. Unmatched junction bases numbered 3, after V lost 2 bases and J lost 7 bases. This CDR3 reads CASSFGTSGRANEQFF. The CDR3 DNA follows: TGCGCCAGCAGCTTTGGGACTAGCGGGAGGGCGAATGAGCAGTTCTTC. The whole variable domain, filled in from reference TRBV5-1 and TRBJ2-1, reads KAGVTQTPRYLIKTRGQQVTLSCSPISGHRSVSWYQQTPGQGLQFLFEYFSETQRNKGNFPGRFSGRQFSNSRSEMNVSTLELGDSALYLCASSFGTSGRANEQFFGPGTRLTVL.